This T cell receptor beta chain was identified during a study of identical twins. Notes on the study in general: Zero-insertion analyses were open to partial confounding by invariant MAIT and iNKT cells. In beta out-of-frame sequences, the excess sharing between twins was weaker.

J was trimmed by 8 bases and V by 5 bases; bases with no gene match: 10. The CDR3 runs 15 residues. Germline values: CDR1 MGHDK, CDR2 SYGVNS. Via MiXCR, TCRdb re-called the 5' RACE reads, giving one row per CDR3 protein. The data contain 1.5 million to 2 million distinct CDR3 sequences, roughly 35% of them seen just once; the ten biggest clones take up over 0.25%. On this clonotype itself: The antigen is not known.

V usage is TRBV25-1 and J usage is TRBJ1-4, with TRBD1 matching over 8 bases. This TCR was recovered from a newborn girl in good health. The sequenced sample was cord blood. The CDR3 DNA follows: TGTGCCAGCAGTCCCTGGGACAGGCGGGCGGAAAAACTGTTTTTT. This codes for CASSPWDRRAEKLFF.